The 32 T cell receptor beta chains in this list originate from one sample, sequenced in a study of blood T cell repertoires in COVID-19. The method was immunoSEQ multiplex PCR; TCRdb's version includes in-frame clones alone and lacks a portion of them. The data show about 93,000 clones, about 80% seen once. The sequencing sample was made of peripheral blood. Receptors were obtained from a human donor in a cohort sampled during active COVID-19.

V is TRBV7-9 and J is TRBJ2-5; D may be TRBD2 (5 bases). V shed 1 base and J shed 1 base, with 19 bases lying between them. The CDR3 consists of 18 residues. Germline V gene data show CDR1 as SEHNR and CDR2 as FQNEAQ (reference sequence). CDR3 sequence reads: CASSLVSNPARVQETQYF. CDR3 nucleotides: TGTGCCAGCAGCTTAGTAAGCAACCCCGCGAGGGTCCAAGAGACCCAGTACTTC.

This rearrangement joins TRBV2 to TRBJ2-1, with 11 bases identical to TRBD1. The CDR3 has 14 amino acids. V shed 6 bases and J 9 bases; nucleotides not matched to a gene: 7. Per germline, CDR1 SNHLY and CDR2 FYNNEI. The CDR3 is CASRAGQGAREQFF. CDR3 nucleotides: TGTGCCAGCAGAGCTGGACAGGGGGCGCGTGAGCAGTTCTTC.

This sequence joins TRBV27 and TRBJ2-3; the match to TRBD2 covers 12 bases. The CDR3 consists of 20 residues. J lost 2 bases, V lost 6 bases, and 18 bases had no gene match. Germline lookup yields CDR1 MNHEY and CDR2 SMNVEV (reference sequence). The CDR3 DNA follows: TGTGCCAGCAGCCGCAGAGGGACTAGCGGGCCCGGGGGCTACACAGATACGCAGTATTTT. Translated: CASSRRGTSGPGGYTDTQYF.

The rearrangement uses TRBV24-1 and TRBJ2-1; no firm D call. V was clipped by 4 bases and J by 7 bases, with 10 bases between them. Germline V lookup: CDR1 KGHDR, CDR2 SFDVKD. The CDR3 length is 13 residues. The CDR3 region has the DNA TGTGCCACCAGTGACAACCTAGTGAATGAGCAGTTCTTC. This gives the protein CATSDNLVNEQFF.

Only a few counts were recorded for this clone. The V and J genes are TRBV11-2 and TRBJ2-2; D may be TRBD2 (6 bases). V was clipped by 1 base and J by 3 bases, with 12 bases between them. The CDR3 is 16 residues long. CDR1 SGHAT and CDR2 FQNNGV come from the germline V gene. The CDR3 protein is CASSLGGGYYTGELFF. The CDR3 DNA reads TGTGCCAGCAGCTTAGGCGGAGGGTACTACACCGGGGAGCTGTTTTTT.

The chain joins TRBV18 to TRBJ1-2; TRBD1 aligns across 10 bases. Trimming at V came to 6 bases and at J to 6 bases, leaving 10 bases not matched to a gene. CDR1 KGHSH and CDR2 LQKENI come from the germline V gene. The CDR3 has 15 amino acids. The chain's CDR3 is CASSRDRGYPDGYTF. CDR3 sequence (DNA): TGTGCCAGCTCTCGGGACAGGGGATATCCAGATGGCTACACCTTC. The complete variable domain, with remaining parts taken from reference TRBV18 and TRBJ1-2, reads NAGVMQNPRHLVRRRGQEARLRCSPMKGHSHVYWYRQLPEEGLKFMVYLQKENIIDESGMPKERFSAEFPKEGPSILRIQQVVRGDSAAYFCASSRDRGYPDGYTFGSGTRLTVV.

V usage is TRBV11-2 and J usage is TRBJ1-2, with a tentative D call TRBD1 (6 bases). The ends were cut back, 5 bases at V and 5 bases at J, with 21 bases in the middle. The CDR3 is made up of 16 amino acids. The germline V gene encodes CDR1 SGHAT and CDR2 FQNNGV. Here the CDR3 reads CASSKQTGKEDYGYTF. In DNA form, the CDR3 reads TGTGCCAGCAGCAAACAGACAGGAAAAGAGGATTATGGCTACACCTTC.

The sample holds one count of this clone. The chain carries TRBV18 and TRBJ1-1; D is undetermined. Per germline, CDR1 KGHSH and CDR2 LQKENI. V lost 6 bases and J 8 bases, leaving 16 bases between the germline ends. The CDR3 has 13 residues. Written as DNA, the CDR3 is TGTGCCAGCTCCCTAAAGAGGGATATCGAAGCTTTCTTT. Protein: CASSLKRDIEAFF.

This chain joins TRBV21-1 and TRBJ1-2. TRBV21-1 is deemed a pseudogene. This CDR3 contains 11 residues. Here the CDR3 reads CATSGGRGYTF. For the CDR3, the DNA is TGTGCCACCTCGGGGGGCAGGGGCTACACCTTC.

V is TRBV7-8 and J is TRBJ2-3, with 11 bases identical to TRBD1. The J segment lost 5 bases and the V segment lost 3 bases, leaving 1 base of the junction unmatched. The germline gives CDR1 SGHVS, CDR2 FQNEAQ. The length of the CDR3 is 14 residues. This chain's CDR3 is CASSLGTGGDTQYF. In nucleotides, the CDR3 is TGTGCCAGCAGCTTGGGGACAGGGGGAGATACGCAGTATTTT.

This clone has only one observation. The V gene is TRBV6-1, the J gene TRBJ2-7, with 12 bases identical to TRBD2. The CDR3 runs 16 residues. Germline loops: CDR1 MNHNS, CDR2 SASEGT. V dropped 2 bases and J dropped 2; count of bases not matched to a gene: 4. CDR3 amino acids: CASSEPRTSGTYEQYF. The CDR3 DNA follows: TGTGCCAGCAGTGAACCACGGACTAGCGGGACCTACGAGCAGTACTTC.

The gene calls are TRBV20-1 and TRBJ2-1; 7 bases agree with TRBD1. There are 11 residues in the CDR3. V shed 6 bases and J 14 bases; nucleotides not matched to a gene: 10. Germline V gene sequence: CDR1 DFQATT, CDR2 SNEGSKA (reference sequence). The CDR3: CSATGTKAEFF. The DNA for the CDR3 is TGCAGTGCGACAGGGACCAAAGCGGAGTTCTTC.

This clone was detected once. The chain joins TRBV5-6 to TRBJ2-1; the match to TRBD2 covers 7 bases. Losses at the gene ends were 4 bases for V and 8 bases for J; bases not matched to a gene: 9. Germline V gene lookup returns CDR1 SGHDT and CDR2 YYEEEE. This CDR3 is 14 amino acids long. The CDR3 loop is CASSPGLVRDEQFF. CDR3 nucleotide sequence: TGTGCCAGCAGCCCCGGACTAGTCCGCGATGAGCAGTTCTTC.

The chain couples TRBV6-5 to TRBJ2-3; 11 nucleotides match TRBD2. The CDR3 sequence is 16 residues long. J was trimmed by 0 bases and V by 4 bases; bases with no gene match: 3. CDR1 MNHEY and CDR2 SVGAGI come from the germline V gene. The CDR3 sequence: CASSFGTSGSTDTQYF. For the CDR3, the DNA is TGTGCCAGCAGTTTCGGGACTAGCGGAAGCACAGATACGCAGTATTTT.

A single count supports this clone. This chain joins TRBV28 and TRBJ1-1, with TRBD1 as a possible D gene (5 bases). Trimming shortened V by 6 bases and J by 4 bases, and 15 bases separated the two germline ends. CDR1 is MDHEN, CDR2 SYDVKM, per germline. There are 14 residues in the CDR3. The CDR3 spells CASSRGGAGTEAFF. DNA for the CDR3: TGTGCCAGCAGCCGGGGGGGAGCGGGCACTGAAGCTTTCTTT.

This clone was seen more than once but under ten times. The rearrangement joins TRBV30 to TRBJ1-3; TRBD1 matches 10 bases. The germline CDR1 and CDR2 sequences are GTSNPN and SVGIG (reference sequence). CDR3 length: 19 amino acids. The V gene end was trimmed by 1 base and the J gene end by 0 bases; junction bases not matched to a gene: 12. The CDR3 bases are TGTGCCTGGAGTGCCGGGACAGGGGTTTTTAGGGGCTCTGGAAACACCATATATTTT. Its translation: CAWSAGTGVFRGSGNTIYF.

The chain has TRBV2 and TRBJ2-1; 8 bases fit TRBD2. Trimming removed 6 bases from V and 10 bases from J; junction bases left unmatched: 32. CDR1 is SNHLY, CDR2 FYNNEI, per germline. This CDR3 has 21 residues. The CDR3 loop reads CASSAVRGGRTGTRPFREQFF. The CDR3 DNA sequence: TGTGCCAGCAGCGCCGTCCGGGGGGGCAGGACCGGGACTAGACCTTTTAGGGAGCAGTTCTTC.

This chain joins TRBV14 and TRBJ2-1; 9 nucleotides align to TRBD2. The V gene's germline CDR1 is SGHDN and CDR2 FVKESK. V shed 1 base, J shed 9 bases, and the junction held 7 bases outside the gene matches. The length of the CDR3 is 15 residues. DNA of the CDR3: TGTGCCAGCAGCCAAGTTGCGGGGGGGCCGGGTGAGCAGTTCTTC. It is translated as CASSQVAGGPGEQFF.

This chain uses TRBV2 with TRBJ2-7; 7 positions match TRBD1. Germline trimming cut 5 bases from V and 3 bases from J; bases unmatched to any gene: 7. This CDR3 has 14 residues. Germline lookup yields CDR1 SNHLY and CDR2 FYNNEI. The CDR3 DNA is TGTGCCAGCAGTTTACAGGGGCCCAACTACGAGCAGTACTTC. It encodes CASSLQGPNYEQYF.

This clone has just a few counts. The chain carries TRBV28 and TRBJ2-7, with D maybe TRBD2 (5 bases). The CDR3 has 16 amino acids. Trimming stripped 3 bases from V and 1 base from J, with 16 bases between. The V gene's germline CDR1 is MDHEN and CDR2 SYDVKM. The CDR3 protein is CASSFRSRGPSYEQYF. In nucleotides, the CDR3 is TGTGCCAGCAGTTTTCGGAGCCGGGGTCCTTCCTACGAGCAGTACTTC.

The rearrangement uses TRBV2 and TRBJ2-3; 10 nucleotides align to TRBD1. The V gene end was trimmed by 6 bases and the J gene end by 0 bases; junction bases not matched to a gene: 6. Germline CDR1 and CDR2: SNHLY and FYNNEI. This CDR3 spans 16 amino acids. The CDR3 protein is CASRAGTGASTDTQYF. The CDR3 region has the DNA TGTGCCAGCAGGGCGGGGACAGGGGCTAGCACAGATACGCAGTATTTT.

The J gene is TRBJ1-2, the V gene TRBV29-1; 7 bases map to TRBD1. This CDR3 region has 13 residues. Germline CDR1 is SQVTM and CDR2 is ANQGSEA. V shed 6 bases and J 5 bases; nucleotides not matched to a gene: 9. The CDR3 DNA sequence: TGCAGCGTCCGGGCCCAGGGGGAGTATGGCTACACCTTC. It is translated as CSVRAQGEYGYTF.

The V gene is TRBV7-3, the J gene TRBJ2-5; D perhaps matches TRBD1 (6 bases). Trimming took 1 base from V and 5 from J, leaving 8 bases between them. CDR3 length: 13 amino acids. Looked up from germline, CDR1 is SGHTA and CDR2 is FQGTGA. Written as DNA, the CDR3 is TGTGCCAGCAGCTTAAGCCAGGGGGAGACCCAGTACTTC. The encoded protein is CASSLSQGETQYF.

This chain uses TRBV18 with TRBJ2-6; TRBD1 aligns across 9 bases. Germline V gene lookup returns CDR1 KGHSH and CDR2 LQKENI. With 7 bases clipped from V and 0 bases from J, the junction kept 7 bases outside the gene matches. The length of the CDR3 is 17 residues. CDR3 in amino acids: CASLRDRAYSGANVLTF. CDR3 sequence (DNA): TGTGCCAGCTTAAGGGACAGGGCCTACTCTGGGGCCAACGTCCTGACTTTC.

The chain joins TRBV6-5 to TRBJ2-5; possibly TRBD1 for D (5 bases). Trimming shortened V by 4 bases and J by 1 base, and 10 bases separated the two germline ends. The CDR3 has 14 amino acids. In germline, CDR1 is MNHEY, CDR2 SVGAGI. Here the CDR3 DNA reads TGTGCCAGCAGTTTTAGACAGACCCAAGAGACCCAGTACTTC. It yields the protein CASSFRQTQETQYF.

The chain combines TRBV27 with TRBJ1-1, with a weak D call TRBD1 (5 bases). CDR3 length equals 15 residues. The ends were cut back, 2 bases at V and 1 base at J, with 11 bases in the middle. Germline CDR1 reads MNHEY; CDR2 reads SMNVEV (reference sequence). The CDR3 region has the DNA TGTGCCAGCAGTTTAAATCGCAGGGAGAACACTGAAGCTTTCTTT. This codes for CASSLNRRENTEAFF.

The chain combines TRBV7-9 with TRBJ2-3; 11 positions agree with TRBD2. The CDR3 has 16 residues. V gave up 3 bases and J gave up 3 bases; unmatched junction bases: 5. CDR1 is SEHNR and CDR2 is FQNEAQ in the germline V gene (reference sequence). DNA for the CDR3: TGTGCCAGCAGCTTTCCGGCTAGCGGGGGGACAGATACGCAGTATTTT. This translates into CASSFPASGGTDTQYF.

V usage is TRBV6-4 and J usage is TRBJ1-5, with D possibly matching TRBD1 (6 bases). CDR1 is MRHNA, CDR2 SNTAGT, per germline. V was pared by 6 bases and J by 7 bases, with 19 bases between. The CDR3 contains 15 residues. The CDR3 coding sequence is TGTGCCAGCAGAAAAGGGGGGGTTTGTTGCCAGCCCCAGCATTTT. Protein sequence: CASRKGGVCCQPQHF.

The CDR3 DNA reads as TGTGCCAGCTGGGCGGGAACCGGGGAGCTGTTTTTT. The encoded protein is CASWAGTGELFF. This chain uses TRBV28 with TRBJ2-2; TRBD2 is a possible D gene (6 bases). The V and J ends lost 8 bases and 5 bases respectively, with 9 bases between them. The CDR3 spans 12 residues. Germline CDR1 MDHEN, CDR2 SYDVKM.

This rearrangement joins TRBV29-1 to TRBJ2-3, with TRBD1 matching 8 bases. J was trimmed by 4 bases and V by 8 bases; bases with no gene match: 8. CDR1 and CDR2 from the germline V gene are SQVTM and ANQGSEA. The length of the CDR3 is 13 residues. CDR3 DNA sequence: TGCAGCTCTGGTCCAGGGGGCCCAGATACGCAGTATTTT. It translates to CSSGPGGPDTQYF.

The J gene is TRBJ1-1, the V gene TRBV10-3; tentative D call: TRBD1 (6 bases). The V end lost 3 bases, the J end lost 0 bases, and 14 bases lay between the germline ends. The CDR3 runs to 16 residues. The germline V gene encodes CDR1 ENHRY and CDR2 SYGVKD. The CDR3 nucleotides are TGTGCCATCAGTGAAAATCAGGGGAGCATGAACACTGAAGCTTTCTTT. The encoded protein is CAISENQGSMNTEAFF.

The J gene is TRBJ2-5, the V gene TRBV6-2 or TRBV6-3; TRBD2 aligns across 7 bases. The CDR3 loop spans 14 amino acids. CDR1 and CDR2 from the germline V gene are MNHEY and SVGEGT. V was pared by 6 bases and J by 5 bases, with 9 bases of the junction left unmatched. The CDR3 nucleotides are TGTGCCAGCAGCACAATAGGACTAGAGGAGACCCAGTACTTC. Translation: CASSTIGLEETQYF.